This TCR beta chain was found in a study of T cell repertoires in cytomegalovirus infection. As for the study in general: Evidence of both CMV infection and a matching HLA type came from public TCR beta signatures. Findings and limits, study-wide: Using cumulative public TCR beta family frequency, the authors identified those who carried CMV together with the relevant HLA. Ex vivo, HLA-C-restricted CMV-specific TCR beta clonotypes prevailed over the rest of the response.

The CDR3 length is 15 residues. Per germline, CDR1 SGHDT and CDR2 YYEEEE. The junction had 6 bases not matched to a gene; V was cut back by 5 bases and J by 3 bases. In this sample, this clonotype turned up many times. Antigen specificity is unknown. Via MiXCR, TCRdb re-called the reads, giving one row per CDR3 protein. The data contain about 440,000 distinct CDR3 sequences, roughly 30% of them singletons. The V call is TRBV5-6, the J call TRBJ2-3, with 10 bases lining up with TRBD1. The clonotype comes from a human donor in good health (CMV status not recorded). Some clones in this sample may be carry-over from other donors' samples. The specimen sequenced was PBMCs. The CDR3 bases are TGTGCCAGCAGTTTCGGGACAGGGGATACAGATACGCAGTATTTT. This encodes CASSFGTGDTDTQYF.